These T cell receptor beta chains were read from a single sample in a study of blood T cells in healthy people across ages. TCRdb reprocessed the 5' RACE reads via MiXCR and lists one record per CDR3 protein. This sample has fewer than 950,000 distinct CDR3 sequences, with under 40% found just once. Source material: blood. The origin of the receptors is a man between 18 and 35 years old in good health. The CDR3 runs from the conserved cysteine through the conserved F or W. The D gene is left open where the match is weak. Rows give clone size only sometimes, using once, few, many, or a class for an expanded clone.

j_call clone_size d_call v_call cdr3_nt cdr3_aa
TRBJ1-2 many . TRBV3-1 TGTGCCAGCAGCCAAGAAAGTGGCTACACCTTC CASSQESGYTF
TRBJ2-7 few TRBD1 TRBV13 TGTGCCAGCAGCCCCGGACAGGGAGGTTACAATGAGCAGTACTTC CASSPGQGGYNEQYF
TRBJ1-2 many . TRBV20-1 TGCAGTGCTAGAGAGGAAGGGGGGTATGGCTACACCTTC CSAREEGGYGYTF
TRBJ2-1 many . TRBV5-1 TGCGCCAGCACGCCTGGTGGGGTCTCCTACAATGAGCAGTTCTTC CASTPGGVSYNEQFF
TRBJ2-1 few . TRBV29-1 TGCAGCGTTGAAGTATGGGATAGCTCCTACAATGAGCAGTTCTTC CSVEVWDSSYNEQFF
TRBJ1-6 few . TRBV10-3 TGTGCCATCACTCCCAGGGGCAATTCACCCCTCCACTTT CAITPRGNSPLHF
TRBJ2-4 . . TRBV20-1 TGCAGTGCTAGAAGGTCCCGAGGAGGGAAAAACATTCAGTACTTC CSARRSRGGKNIQYF
TRBJ2-3 many . TRBV4-3 TGCGCCAGCAGCCAAGATAGGGGCGTCGGCCCAGAACAAGATACGCAGTATTTT CASSQDRGVGPEQDTQYF
TRBJ2-2 few TRBD2 TRBV10-3 TGTGCCATCATGAAGACTAGCGGGGGGCTGGGGGAGCTGTTTTTT CAIMKTSGGLGELFF
TRBJ1-1 . . TRBV29-1 TGCAGCGGGATCCTTGGTGGCACTGAAGCTTTCTTT CSGILGGTEAFF
TRBJ1-1 . . TRBV4-2 TGTGCCAGCAGCCAAGAGGGGGGTGGGCCCACTGAAGCTTTCTTT CASSQEGGGPTEAFF
TRBJ2-3 many TRBD2 TRBV20-1 TGCAGTGCTAGAGTTGTGACTAGCGGGGGGGCCATTACGCAGTATTTT CSARVVTSGGAITQYF
TRBJ2-3 . TRBD1 TRBV7-3 TGTGCCAGCAGCCAAGGCGACAGGGGACCAGATGCGCAGTATTTT CASSQGDRGPDAQYF
TRBJ2-7 . . TRBV20-1 TGCAGTGCTCGGCCACTAGGGCGAGAGAACAATGAGCAGTACTTC CSARPLGRENNEQYF
TRBJ1-5 few . TRBV12-3/TRBV12-4 TGTGCCAGCAGTTCGTATGGGGACAATCAGCCCCAGCATTTT CASSSYGDNQPQHF
TRBJ2-3 many . TRBV6-2/TRBV6-3 TGTGCCAGCAGTTATCACGCAGATACGCAGTATTTT CASSYHADTQYF
TRBJ2-7 many TRBD2 TRBV12-3/TRBV12-4 TGTGCCAGCAGCACCGGGACTAGCGGGGGTAGGATCGAGCAGTACTTC CASSTGTSGGRIEQYF
TRBJ1-4 few . TRBV27 TGTGCCAGCAGTGTACGCAGGAATGAAAAACTGTTTTTT CASSVRRNEKLFF
TRBJ1-5 few . TRBV4-3 TGCGCCAGCAGCCAAGATGCGGGGAACGGTCAGCCCCAGCATTTT CASSQDAGNGQPQHF
TRBJ1-2 few . TRBV20-1 TGCAGTGCTAGAGATCCGACACGCGGTGGCTACACCTTC CSARDPTRGGYTF
TRBJ2-4 few . TRBV18 TGTGCCAGCTCACCACTAAAGTTAGCCAAAAACATTCAGTACTTC CASSPLKLAKNIQYF
TRBJ1-4 . . TRBV20-1 TGCAGTGCTCGCCCGGTCAGGGATGAAAAACTGTTTTTT CSARPVRDEKLFF
TRBJ2-3 . TRBD2 TRBV7-9 TGTGCCAGCAGCTGTGGACTAGAAGCCACAGATACGCAGTATTTT CASSCGLEATDTQYF
TRBJ2-1 . . TRBV6-2/TRBV6-3 TGTGCCAGCCGGGGAGCAGGCCGCTCCTACAATGAGCAGTTCTTC CASRGAGRSYNEQFF
TRBJ2-3 few TRBD2 TRBV15 TGTGCCACCAGTCGTCGGACTAGCAGCACAGATACGCAGTATTTT CATSRRTSSTDTQYF
TRBJ2-7 . . TRBV4-3 TGCGCCAGCAGCCAGAGGGGAACAGAATCCTACGAGCAGTACTTC CASSQRGTESYEQYF
TRBJ2-1 . . TRBV10-3 TGTGCCATCAGTGAGTCCGACAGTAGGAAAGAGACCCAGTTCTTC CAISESDSRKETQFF
TRBJ2-7 few . TRBV10-2 TGCGCCAGCACAACAGGGTACGAGCAGTACTTC CASTTGYEQYF
TRBJ1-1 . . TRBV19 TGTGCCAGTAGTATATCCAGGGGCAGTGGCACTGAAGCTTTCTTT CASSISRGSGTEAFF
TRBJ2-1 few . TRBV6-6 TGTGCCAGCAGTCGCTTAGAGTACAATGAGCAGTTCTTC CASSRLEYNEQFF
TRBJ1-2 many . TRBV5-5 TGTGCCAGCAGCGCCGGGCCTAACTATGGCTACACCTTC CASSAGPNYGYTF
TRBJ1-1 few . TRBV5-1 TGCGCCAGCAGCTTGGCGGGTCGACACACTGAAGCTTTCTTT CASSLAGRHTEAFF
TRBJ2-7 few TRBD1 TRBV4-1 TGCGCCAGCAGCCAGATTGGGACAGACTCCTACGAGCAGTACTTC CASSQIGTDSYEQYF
TRBJ2-1 many TRBD2 TRBV20-1 TGCAGTGCTAGTGACGAAGCGGGGGTTTCGGACAATGAGCAGTTCTTC CSASDEAGVSDNEQFF
TRBJ2-3 few . TRBV7-2 TGTGCCAGCAGCACTAGGGCGGGGGCATCCACAGATACGCAGTATTTT CASSTRAGASTDTQYF
TRBJ1-1 . TRBD1 TRBV7-3 TGTGCCAGCAGCCCGACAGGGGACCTCGCTGAAGCTTTCTTT CASSPTGDLAEAFF
TRBJ2-4 . TRBD2 TRBV4-1 TGCGCCAGCAGCCAGACCGCGGGGGTCGAAAACATTCAGTACTTC CASSQTAGVENIQYF
TRBJ2-3 few TRBD2 TRBV5-4 TGTGCCAGCAGCTTGGGGACTAGCGGGCCTCTTCATACGCAGTATTTT CASSLGTSGPLHTQYF
TRBJ1-1 . TRBD1 TRBV20-1 TGCAGTGTTTCGCAGGGGGTTGAAGCTTTCTTT CSVSQGVEAFF
TRBJ2-4 . . TRBV24-1 TGTGCCACCAGTGACCCGGTAGGGGTGAGAGGCAAAAACATTCAGTACTTC CATSDPVGVRGKNIQYF
TRBJ1-6 few . TRBV27 TGTGCCAGCAGTATCATCCCGACAAGGCATCCCCTCCACTTT CASSIIPTRHPLHF
TRBJ1-1 few TRBD1 TRBV5-1 TGCGCCAGCAGCTTGGCGACAGGGGGCCGCACTGAAGCTTTCTTT CASSLATGGRTEAFF